These 30 T cell receptor beta chains were sequenced from one sample in a study of identifying expanded T cells in peripheral blood. Profiling relied on immunoSEQ multiplex PCR, and the TCRdb table lists in-frame clones only, not all of them. The table records approximately 110,000 clones, 80% to 90% of them present only once. The sequencing input was blood. These receptors were collected from a person between 18 and 69 years old in good health.

The chain combines TRBV7-2 with TRBJ2-5; D possibly uses TRBD1 or TRBD2 (6 bases each). Trimming removed 6 bases at V and 4 bases at J, with 18 bases between. CDR1 and CDR2 (germline): SGHTA, FQGNSA. The CDR3 is 15 residues long. CDR3 amino acids: CASSFRGRRGETQYF. CDR3 nucleotides: TGTGCCAGCAGTTTCCGGGGGCGGAGGGGAGAGACCCAGTACTTC.

J is TRBJ1-3 and V is TRBV6-6; D is unclear. There are 14 residues in the CDR3. Trimming left V 5 bases short and J 4 bases short, with 12 bases between. Germline values: CDR1 MNHNY, CDR2 SVGAGI (reference sequence). DNA of the CDR3: TGTGCCAGCAGTGGCCGGGTACCGGGAAACACCATATATTTT. Translation gives CASSGRVPGNTIYF.

The J gene is TRBJ2-3, the V gene TRBV7-9; D possibly corresponds to TRBD2 (7 bases). This CDR3 is built from 13 residues. Trimming took off 8 bases at V and 4 bases at J, with 13 bases between the two ends. Germline V gives CDR1 SEHNR, CDR2 FQNEAQ (reference sequence). CDR3: CASSRGGPDTQYF. The CDR3 coding sequence is TGTGCCAGCTCGAGGGGGGGGCCAGATACGCAGTATTTT.

The genes are TRBV7-7 and TRBJ2-5; TRBD1 is a possible D gene (6 bases). CDR1 is SSHAT and CDR2 is FNYEAQ in the germline V gene (reference sequence). Trimming took off 4 bases at V and 3 bases at J, with 12 bases between the two ends. This CDR3 contains 14 residues. DNA for the CDR3: TGTGCCAGCAGCTACGGGGCAGGGGAAGAGACCCAGTACTTC. Protein sequence: CASSYGAGEETQYF.

The rearrangement uses TRBV19 and TRBJ1-6, with a possible D match to TRBD1 (5 bases). Germline CDR1 reads LNHDA; CDR2 reads SQIVND (reference sequence). Trimming removed 4 bases from V and 0 bases from J, with 10 bases in between. CDR3 length: 16 amino acids. The CDR3 DNA follows: TGTGCCAGTAGTAGGGACCCGAGCTCCTATAATTCACCCCTCCACTTT. Its protein product is CASSRDPSSYNSPLHF. Variable domain in full (rest from reference TRBV19 and TRBJ1-6): DGGITQSPKYLFRKEGQNVTLSCEQNLNHDAMYWYRQDPGQGLRLIYYSQIVNDFQKGDIAEGYSVSREKKESFPLTVTSAQKNPTAFYLCASSRDPSSYNSPLHFGNGTRLTVT.

The chain employs TRBV5-1 and TRBJ2-2, with TRBD2 as a possible D gene (5 bases). Germline CDR1 reads SGHRS; CDR2 reads YFSETQ. The CDR3 is 14 amino acids. The V end lost 0 bases, the J end lost 6 bases, and 9 bases lay between the germline ends. This chain's CDR3 is CASSLGLAAGELFF. The CDR3 coding sequence is TGCGCCAGCAGCTTGGGCCTAGCCGCCGGGGAGCTGTTTTTT.

This chain joins TRBV9 and TRBJ2-3, with 12 nucleotides matching TRBD2. CDR1 is SGDLS, CDR2 YYNGEE, per germline. Germline trimming cut 4 bases from V and 3 bases from J; bases unmatched to any gene: 6. This CDR3 comprises 16 residues. Here the CDR3 reads CASSPRLAGVTDTQYF. Here the CDR3 DNA reads TGTGCCAGCAGCCCACGACTAGCGGGGGTAACAGATACGCAGTATTTT.

V and J are TRBV19 and TRBJ2-1; D is ambiguous. Trimming left V 7 bases short and J 2 bases short, with 15 bases between. The length of the CDR3 is 15 residues. Germline V gene sequence: CDR1 LNHDA, CDR2 SQIVND (reference sequence). Written as DNA, the CDR3 is TGTGCCAGTATGATCGGGCAGAGTACCTACAATGAGCAGTTCTTC. As protein: CASMIGQSTYNEQFF.

This chain links TRBV7-2 with TRBJ2-7, with 9 positions matching TRBD1. The CDR3 sequence is 14 residues long. J was trimmed by 5 bases and V by 2 bases; bases with no gene match: 4. Germline CDR1 and CDR2: SGHTA and FQGNSA. CDR3 sequence: CASSLLGTGNEQYF. As DNA, the CDR3 is TGTGCCAGCAGCTTATTAGGGACAGGGAACGAGCAGTACTTC.

This clone was picked up a small number of times. The rearrangement uses TRBV7-8 and TRBJ1-6; tentative D call: TRBD1 (5 bases). CDR1 is SGHVS, CDR2 FQNEAQ, per germline. The CDR3 is 13 residues long. V shed 5 bases and J shed 7 bases, with 9 bases lying between them. CDR3 sequence: CASSPGGNSPLHF. The CDR3 DNA sequence: TGTGCCAGCAGCCCCGGGGGGAATTCACCCCTCCACTTT.

This chain connects TRBV7-7 to TRBJ2-3; TRBD2 matches at 8 bases. The CDR3 length is 16 residues. After removal of 1 base from V and 2 bases from J, the junction contained 5 bases not matched to a gene. The V gene's germline CDR1 is SSHAT and CDR2 FNYEAQ (reference sequence). CDR3 amino acids: CASSLGSGGVTDTQYF. The CDR3 DNA is TGTGCCAGCAGCTTAGGAAGCGGGGGTGTCACAGATACGCAGTATTTT.

The chain is built from TRBV13 and TRBJ2-3, with 8 bases lining up with TRBD2. The germline V gene has CDR1 PRHDT and CDR2 FYEKMQ (reference sequence). The CDR3 is made up of 16 amino acids. J gave up 1 base and V 6 bases, and 9 bases lay outside the gene matches. The CDR3: CASSFNAGGRTDTQYF. CDR3 sequence (DNA): TGTGCCAGCAGTTTCAATGCGGGGGGCCGCACAGATACGCAGTATTTT.

The CDR3 DNA sequence: TGCGCCAGCAGCCAAGGGGTGACAGGACGGAGTGAAAAACTGTTTTTT. It specifies CASSQGVTGRSEKLFF. The rearrangement joins TRBV4-3 to TRBJ1-4; TRBD1 is a possible D gene (6 bases). The length of the CDR3 is 16 residues. V lost 1 base and J lost 7, with 16 bases in between. The germline V gene has CDR1 LGHNA and CDR2 YSLEER.

As to this clone: Within the sample, other DNA sequences also encode this same CDR3. V gene TRBV28 combines with J gene TRBJ1-1; D not certain. V was pared by 5 bases and J by 1 base, with 8 bases between. The CDR3 is 13 residues long. Germline CDR1 is MDHEN and CDR2 is SYDVKM. The CDR3 coding sequence is TGTGCCAGCAGTCTAGGCCAGAACACTGAAGCTTTCTTT. Translation: CASSLGQNTEAFF.

This chain uses TRBV5-6 with TRBJ2-1, with 8 bases identical to TRBD1. The CDR3 runs to 14 residues. Germline trimming cut 3 bases from V and 9 bases from J; bases unmatched to any gene: 8. CDR1 is SGHDT, CDR2 YYEEEE, per germline. The CDR3 is CASSWLTGGGEQFF. CDR3 DNA sequence: TGTGCCAGCAGCTGGCTTACAGGGGGAGGTGAGCAGTTCTTC.

The chain links TRBV10-2 to TRBJ1-1; 8 bases line up with TRBD1. With V trimmed by 6 bases and J by 5 bases, 14 bases remained unmatched. CDR1 and CDR2 from the germline V gene are WSHSY and SAAADI. The CDR3 is 16 amino acids. The CDR3 nucleotides read TGCGCCAGCAGCCAACGAGGGACAGGTTGGGGGACTGAAGCTTTCTTT. Translation: CASSQRGTGWGTEAFF.

Worth noting for this clone: A read error may produce the germline difference seen at one junction end. The CDR3 DNA is TGTGCCACCGGCAGTACCGGTTTGGAGACCCAGTACTTC. It is translated as CATGSTGLETQYF. This chain connects TRBV15 to TRBJ2-5; D is unclear. The germline gives CDR1 LNHNV, CDR2 YYDKDF (reference sequence). The CDR3 sequence is 13 residues long.

This chain joins TRBV4-3 and TRBJ2-5, with TRBD2 matching 12 bases. Germline V gives CDR1 LGHNA, CDR2 YSLEER. The CDR3 has 16 amino acids. V shed 4 bases, J shed 1 base, and the junction held 4 bases outside the gene matches. CDR3 nucleotide sequence: TGCGCCAGCAGCCTACGACTAGCGGGGGTCCAAGAGACCCAGTACTTC. This encodes CASSLRLAGVQETQYF.

The V gene is TRBV10-3, the J gene TRBJ1-6; D gene ambiguous. V lost 8 bases and J lost 2, with 7 bases in between. The CDR3 runs to 13 residues. Per germline, CDR1 ENHRY and CDR2 SYGVKD. The CDR3 DNA is TGTGCCATCCAGGCAGCCTATAATTCACCCCTCCACTTT. Its translation is CAIQAAYNSPLHF.

The chain is built from TRBV7-2 and TRBJ1-2; 10 nucleotides match TRBD1. Germline trimming cut 1 base from V and 10 bases from J; bases unmatched to any gene: 9. The CDR3 loop spans 15 amino acids. CDR1 is SGHTA and CDR2 is FQGNSA in the germline V gene. The CDR3 nucleotides are TGTGCCAGCAGCTTAGGACCGACAGGGGGCCTTCTCTACACCTTC. The encoded protein is CASSLGPTGGLLYTF. The full variable domain, in which reference TRBV7-2 and TRBJ1-2 provide the parts outside the CDR3, is GAGVSQSPSNKVTEKGKDVELRCDPISGHTALYWYRQSLGQGLEFLIYFQGNSAPDKSGLPSDRFSAERTGGSVSTLTIQRTQQEDSAVYLCASSLGPTGGLLYTFGSGTRLTVV.

V is TRBV5-1 and J is TRBJ1-6; D unresolved. V was shortened by 7 bases and J by 9 bases, with 11 bases between the two germline ends. Germline V gives CDR1 SGHRS, CDR2 YFSETQ. The CDR3 runs to 12 residues. The CDR3 DNA follows: TGCGCCAGCGCCTTCTCTGGTTCACCCCTCCACTTT. Its translation: CASAFSGSPLHF.

The rearrangement joins TRBV7-2 to TRBJ2-7; D unresolved. Trimming removed 5 bases from V and 2 bases from J, with 4 bases in between. CDR1 SGHTA and CDR2 FQGNSA come from the germline V gene. There are 11 residues in the CDR3. The CDR3 loop reads CASSPAYEQYF. The CDR3 DNA follows: TGTGCCAGCAGCCCCGCCTACGAGCAGTACTTC.

This clone has a handful of counts. The rearrangement links TRBV27 to TRBJ1-6; 7 bases are shared with TRBD1. The CDR3 is 14 amino acids. With 8 bases clipped from V and 10 bases from J, the junction kept 11 bases outside the gene matches. Looked up from germline, CDR1 is MNHEY and CDR2 is SMNVEV (reference sequence). The CDR3 coding sequence is TGTGCCAGCGGGAGAGACAGGGTAGGGTCACCCCTCCACTTT. It yields the protein CASGRDRVGSPLHF.

The V and J genes are TRBV6-6 and TRBJ2-7; D might be TRBD1 (5 bases). This CDR3 has 15 amino acids. Trimming left V 7 bases short and J 2 bases short, with 18 bases between. The germline V gene has CDR1 MNHNY and CDR2 SVGAGI (reference sequence). Written as DNA, the CDR3 is TGTGCCAGCACCCTTCAGGGCCCCGGACCCTACGAGCAGTACTTC. As protein: CASTLQGPGPYEQYF.

The rearrangement links TRBV5-8 to TRBJ1-5; no firm D call. The CDR3 totals 15 residues. CDR1 is SGHTS and CDR2 is YDEGEE in the germline V gene. The V end lost 2 bases, the J end lost 0 bases, and 9 bases lay between the germline ends. The CDR3: CASSFLDGSNQPQHF. CDR3 in DNA: TGTGCCAGCAGCTTCTTAGACGGTAGCAATCAGCCCCAGCATTTT.

This clone was picked up a small number of times. This chain links TRBV7-9 with TRBJ1-6, with D hard to call. Germline CDR1 reads SEHNR; CDR2 reads FQNEAQ (reference sequence). The ends were cut back, 5 bases at V and 7 bases at J, with 18 bases in the middle. The CDR3 length is 16 residues. In nucleotides, the CDR3 is TGTGCCAGCAGCCGTTCAAGGTCGGCTAGCAATTCACCCCTCCACTTT. It translates to CASSRSRSASNSPLHF.

The genes are TRBV19 and TRBJ2-1; tentative D call: TRBD1 (6 bases). Trimming cost V 5 bases and J 2 bases, with 10 bases left between them. Germline CDR1 and CDR2: LNHDA and SQIVND (reference sequence). CDR3 length equals 14 residues. CDR3 region: CASSHWGPYNEQFF. In DNA form, the CDR3 reads TGTGCCAGTAGTCATTGGGGGCCCTACAATGAGCAGTTCTTC. Drawing the rest from reference TRBV19 and TRBJ2-1, the complete variable domain is DGGITQSPKYLFRKEGQNVTLSCEQNLNHDAMYWYRQDPGQGLRLIYYSQIVNDFQKGDIAEGYSVSREKKESFPLTVTSAQKNPTAFYLCASSHWGPYNEQFFGPGTRLTVL.

This chain uses TRBV13 with TRBJ2-5; unclear D gene. V dropped 5 bases and J dropped 1 base, with 14 bases sitting between them. The length of the CDR3 is 15 residues. The germline CDR1 and CDR2 sequences are PRHDT and FYEKMQ (reference sequence). CDR3: CASSPARGSQETQYF. CDR3 nucleotides: TGTGCCAGCAGCCCAGCCCGAGGAAGCCAAGAGACCCAGTACTTC.

This chain joins TRBV5-6 and TRBJ2-1; D uncertain. CDR1 SGHDT and CDR2 YYEEEE come from the germline V gene. This CDR3 comprises 12 residues. The V gene lost 0 bases and the J gene lost 4 bases, with 2 bases spanning the gap. As DNA, the CDR3 is TGTGCCAGCAGCTTGGCTTACAATGAGCAGTTCTTC. Amino acids: CASSLAYNEQFF. The variable domain in full, completed from reference TRBV5-6 and TRBJ2-1, reads DAGVTQSPTHLIKTRGQQVTLRCSPKSGHDTVSWYQQALGQGPQFIFQYYEEEERQRGNFPDRFSGHQFPNYSSELNVNALLLGDSALYLCASSLAYNEQFFGPGTRLTVL.

The chain combines TRBV6-6 with TRBJ2-1; D is unclear. The germline gives CDR1 MNHNY, CDR2 SVGAGI (reference sequence). This CDR3 is 13 amino acids long. Trimming shortened V by 2 bases and J by 6 bases, and 8 bases separated the two germline ends. The CDR3 region has the DNA TGTGCCAGCAGTTACCGACCGTTCAATGAGCAGTTCTTC. This sequence encodes CASSYRPFNEQFF.